The rows below give T cell receptor beta chains drawn from one sample of a study of CD8 T cells in ankylosing spondylitis. MiXCR, run by TCRdb on the 5' RACE reads, gives a single entry per CDR3 protein. The table has 500,000 to 550,000 distinct CDR3 sequences, approximately 11% seen once. Input material: blood, either unsorted or a sorted T cell fraction (not recorded which). These receptors all stem from a male donor with ankylosing spondylitis. Both conserved end residues are part of each CDR3. The order of the fields is CDR3 length, clone size, J gene, D gene, V gene, CDR3 protein, CDR3 DNA. The D gene is left open where the match is weak. Some rows mark clone size as missing; the rest say once, few, many or name a class of expanded clone.

15 few TRBJ2-1 . TRBV20-1 CSARVERSFYNEQFF TGCAGTGCTAGAGTCGAGCGGAGCTTCTACAATGAGCAGTTCTTC
20 many TRBJ2-1 TRBD2 TRBV13 CASSPEIAGSLGDSYNEQFF TGTGCCAGCAGCCCCGAGATAGCGGGATCCCTAGGGGACTCCTACAATGAGCAGTTCTTC
16 . TRBJ2-5 TRBD2 TRBV7-7 CASSRGASGHQETQYF TGTGCCAGCAGCCGTGGGGCTAGCGGACACCAAGAGACCCAGTACTTC
14 many TRBJ1-4 . TRBV3-1 CASRRTGGGEKLFF TGTGCCAGCAGACGTACAGGAGGCGGTGAAAAACTGTTTTTT
14 . TRBJ2-5 . TRBV10-3 CAISESTNQETQYF TGTGCCATCAGTGAGTCGACCAACCAAGAGACCCAGTACTTC
18 few TRBJ1-5 . TRBV4-2 CASSPDLGGGISNQPQHF TGTGCCAGCAGCCCAGACCTAGGGGGGGGGATTTCCAATCAGCCCCAGCATTTT
11 . TRBJ1-2 . TRBV30 CAWTQGYGYTF TGTGCCTGGACACAGGGATATGGCTACACCTTC
16 . TRBJ2-3 . TRBV24-1 CATSDLRQGFSDTQYF TGTGCCACCAGTGATTTGCGTCAGGGGTTCTCGGATACGCAGTATTTT
16 . TRBJ2-3 TRBD1 TRBV7-9 CASSPTGGSFADTQYF TGTGCCAGCAGCCCGACAGGGGGCAGTTTCGCAGATACGCAGTATTTT
15 many TRBJ1-1 . TRBV11-3 CASSFAGRVNTEAFF TGTGCCAGCAGCTTCGCGGGACGGGTGAACACTGAAGCTTTCTTT
17 . TRBJ2-1 TRBD2 TRBV5-5 CASSLGPGGTILYEQFF TGTGCCAGCAGCTTGGGGCCCGGGGGGACTATATTGTATGAGCAGTTCTTC
16 . TRBJ2-1 . TRBV4-1 CASSQESIVTDNEQFF TGCGCCAGCAGCCAGGAAAGCATAGTGACTGACAATGAGCAGTTCTTC
14 few TRBJ2-3 . TRBV29-1 CSVEGPVGTDTQYF TGCAGCGTTGAAGGTCCCGTCGGCACAGATACGCAGTATTTT
13 few TRBJ2-7 TRBD1 TRBV12-3/TRBV12-4 CASSPGQGKEQYF TGTGCCAGCAGTCCGGGACAGGGGAAAGAGCAGTACTTC
15 many TRBJ2-1 . TRBV3-1 CASSPAVGVVARVIF TGTGCCAGCAGCCCGGCAGTTGGGGTAGTAGCGAGAGTCATATTC
19 few TRBJ2-5 . TRBV24-1 CATSDLTKDGRWYQETQYF TGTGCCACCAGTGATCTCACTAAGGACGGGCGCTGGTACCAAGAGACCCAGTACTTC
14 many TRBJ2-3 TRBD1 TRBV5-1 CASSLGTGGHTQYF TGCGCCAGCAGCTTGGGGACAGGGGGCCATACGCAGTATTTT
12 few TRBJ2-1 . TRBV20-1 CSAREAGRGQFF TGCAGTGCTAGAGAGGCGGGAAGGGGGCAGTTCTTC
11 many TRBJ2-7 . TRBV5-1 CASRDSYEQYF TGCGCCAGCAGGGACTCCTACGAGCAGTACTTC
15 many TRBJ2-7 . TRBV29-1 CSVLQHNLDRGEQYF TGCAGCGTACTACAACATAATCTTGACCGTGGCGAGCAGTACTTC
14 . TRBJ2-7 . TRBV29-1 CSVRGGASSYEQYF TGCAGCGTTAGAGGAGGGGCAAGCTCCTACGAGCAGTACTTC
16 many TRBJ2-7 TRBD1 TRBV20-1 CSASEGQITSSYEQYF TGCAGTGCTAGTGAGGGACAGATCACCAGCTCCTACGAGCAGTACTTC
14 few TRBJ1-1 . TRBV11-2 CASSLGDSRLEAFF TGTGCCAGCAGCTTAGGTGACAGCCGGCTTGAAGCTTTCTTT
13 many TRBJ2-5 . TRBV20-1 CSAPRVYQETQYF TGCAGTGCCCCTCGAGTGTACCAAGAGACCCAGTACTTC
13 . TRBJ1-2 . TRBV20-1 CSARGAGAWGYTF TGCAGTGCTAGAGGGGCGGGAGCCTGGGGCTACACCTTC
13 . TRBJ2-7 . TRBV7-9 CASSRGQQYEQYF TGTGCCAGCAGCCGCGGACAGCAATACGAGCAGTACTTC
11 few TRBJ2-1 . TRBV6-2/TRBV6-3 CASSSRGSQFF TGTGCCAGCAGCTCCCGTGGTAGTCAGTTCTTC
13 few TRBJ2-7 . TRBV3-1 CASSHEDSYEQYF TGTGCCAGCAGCCACGAAGACAGTTACGAGCAGTACTTC
14 few TRBJ2-1 . TRBV10-3 CAISAGVVSDEQFF TGTGCCATCAGTGCGGGGGTAGTTTCCGATGAGCAGTTCTTC
14 few TRBJ2-1 TRBD1 TRBV27 CASARDRKYNEQFF TGTGCCAGCGCCCGGGACAGAAAGTACAATGAGCAGTTCTTC
8 few TRBJ1-2 . TRBV20-1 CSASGYTF TGCAGTGCTAGTGGCTACACCTTC
14 few TRBJ2-7 TRBD2 TRBV6-1 CASLVSGGPHEQYF TGTGCCAGCCTGGTATCGGGAGGGCCTCACGAGCAGTACTTC
14 . TRBJ1-5 . TRBV20-1 CSAREGGSNQPQHF TGCAGTGCTAGAGAGGGGGGTAGCAATCAGCCCCAGCATTTT
14 few TRBJ2-1 TRBD2 TRBV5-1 CASSLTSGNYEQFF TGCGCCAGCAGCTTGACTAGCGGGAACTATGAGCAGTTCTTC
13 . TRBJ2-1 . TRBV4-2 CASSQDLDNEQFF TGTGCCAGCAGCCAAGATCTCGACAATGAGCAGTTCTTC
14 few TRBJ2-3 TRBD2 TRBV2 CASSEISGRDTQYF TGTGCCAGCAGTGAGATTAGCGGGAGGGATACGCAGTATTTT
17 . TRBJ1-1 TRBD1 TRBV5-6 CASSLDSGQADGTEAFF TGTGCCAGCAGCTTGGATTCGGGACAGGCAGACGGGACTGAAGCTTTCTTT
15 few TRBJ2-1 TRBD2 TRBV5-1 CASNEREGSYNEQFF TGCGCCAGCAACGAGCGGGAGGGTTCCTACAATGAGCAGTTCTTC
16 . TRBJ2-5 . TRBV12-3/TRBV12-4 CASTFRGRDMVKTQYF TGTGCCAGCACCTTCCGGGGCAGGGACATGGTAAAGACCCAGTACTTC
15 many TRBJ2-3 . TRBV5-1 CASMYGAKGTDTQYF TGCGCCAGCATGTATGGGGCAAAGGGCACAGATACGCAGTATTTT
17 . TRBJ2-6 TRBD1 TRBV11-2 CASSLETGGPGANVLTF TGTGCCAGCAGCTTAGAAACAGGGGGCCCTGGGGCCAACGTCCTGACTTTC
17 . TRBJ2-1 TRBD1 TRBV24-1 CATSDLPGQGSYNEQFF TGTGCCACCAGTGATTTACCGGGACAGGGGTCCTACAATGAGCAGTTCTTC
14 few TRBJ1-1 TRBD1 TRBV3-1 CASSQRTGLTEAFF TGTGCCAGCAGCCAAAGGACAGGTCTCACTGAAGCTTTCTTT
12 few TRBJ2-3 . TRBV11-3 CASRMGGDTQYF TGTGCCAGCAGAATGGGGGGAGATACGCAGTATTTT
13 few TRBJ1-2 . TRBV6-5 CASSSGPTSGYTF TGTGCCAGCAGTTCCGGACCGACAAGCGGCTACACCTTC
15 few TRBJ2-1 . TRBV5-1 CASSLLTGVYNEQFF TGCGCCAGCAGCTTACTAACGGGTGTCTACAATGAGCAGTTCTTC
17 few TRBJ2-2 TRBD2 TRBV29-1 CSVVSWTAREGTGELFF TGCAGCGTTGTCTCTTGGACTGCGCGGGAGGGAACCGGGGAGCTGTTTTTT
16 . TRBJ2-3 TRBD2 TRBV5-1 CASSRRTSGTADTQYF TGCGCCAGCAGCCGGCGGACTAGCGGGACGGCAGATACGCAGTATTTT
13 . TRBJ2-3 . TRBV20-1 CSATPLAPDTQYF TGCAGTGCCACCCCGCTAGCCCCAGATACGCAGTATTTT
16 . TRBJ1-1 . TRBV28 CASSDAGTGQDTEAFF TGTGCCAGTTCGGACGCAGGGACGGGGCAGGACACTGAAGCTTTCTTT
16 . TRBJ1-5 . TRBV6-1 CASSPLGGDSNQPQHF TGTGCCAGCAGTCCCCTCGGCGGAGATAGCAATCAGCCCCAGCATTTT
15 few TRBJ1-5 . TRBV7-9 CASSLVGQLNQPQHF TGTGCCAGCAGCTTAGTCGGACAGTTAAATCAGCCCCAGCATTTT
15 few TRBJ2-6 . TRBV2 CASTLRSSGANVLTF TGTGCCAGCACCCTGAGGAGCTCTGGGGCCAACGTCCTGACTTTC
12 few TRBJ2-3 . TRBV20-1 CSAMLNTDTQYF TGCAGTGCTATGTTAAACACAGATACGCAGTATTTT
13 . TRBJ1-5 . TRBV10-3 CAISDGSNQPQHF TGTGCCATCAGTGACGGTAGCAATCAGCCCCAGCATTTT